This TCR beta chain was sequenced in a study of blood T cell repertoires in COVID-19. Profiling relied on immunoSEQ multiplex PCR, and the TCRdb table lists in-frame clones only, not all of them. This table holds about 270,000 clones, around nine tenths found once. The CDR3 is made up of 14 amino acids. V lost 1 base and J 3 bases, leaving 9 bases between the germline ends. Germline assignment: CDR1 SGHAT and CDR2 FQNNGV. Participants spanned ages about 18 to 90 years and resided in 20 to 30 US areas. For recovered donors of Cohort 3, there were two negative PCRs, clearance, or symptom resolution. The sample comprised PBMCs or T cells enriched from blood (not recorded which). The TCR was taken from a woman aged 18-35 years who had recovered from COVID-19. The gene calls are TRBV11-2 and TRBJ2-5; a weak D match, TRBD1 (6 bases). The CDR3: CASSLAGQKETQYF. The CDR3 DNA reads as TGTGCCAGCAGCTTAGCCGGACAGAAAGAGACCCAGTACTTC.